The rows below give T cell receptor beta chains drawn from one sample of a study of blood T cell repertoires in COVID-19. This table comes from immunoSEQ multiplex PCR, and its TCRdb copy is limited to in-frame clones, with some not included. Seen here are roughly 150,000 clones, over 70% observed once, and the top ten hold roughly 5%. The sample comprised PBMCs or T cells enriched from blood (not recorded which). Source of these receptors: a man between 65 and 85 years old who had been exposed to COVID-19. The CDR3 runs from the conserved cysteine through the conserved F or W. Fields, in order: clone size, J gene, V gene, D gene, CDR3 protein, CDR3 DNA. The D gene is left open where the match is weak. Expanded clones get a size class; other rows say once, few or many, or leave the size out.

size: -; J: TRBJ1-4; V: TRBV11-2; D: -; CDR3: CASSFPLNRAHNEKLFF; DNA: TGTGCCAGCAGCTTCCCACTGAACAGGGCGCATAATGAAAAACTGTTTTTT
size: few; J: TRBJ1-2; V: TRBV9; D: TRBD1; CDR3: CASSDSTGTAYGYTF; DNA: TGTGCCAGCAGCGACTCTACCGGGACAGCCTATGGCTACACCTTC
size: -; J: TRBJ1-2; V: TRBV28; D: TRBD1; CDR3: CASSAGGTGGNRYGYTF; DNA: TGTGCCAGCAGTGCCGGAGGGACAGGGGGGAATCGGTATGGCTACACCTTC
size: -; J: TRBJ2-4; V: TRBV7-2; D: -; CDR3: CASSPGVRVKNIQYF; DNA: TGTGCCAGCAGCCCCGGTGTCAGGGTCAAAAACATTCAGTACTTC
size: -; J: TRBJ1-4; V: TRBV12-3/TRBV12-4; D: -; CDR3: CASRLVGEKLFF; DNA: TGTGCCAGCCGGCTAGTAGGTGAAAAACTGTTTTTT
size: -; J: TRBJ1-2; V: TRBV19; D: -; CDR3: CASSPRTETNYGYTF; DNA: TGTGCCAGTAGTCCGCGGACAGAGACTAACTATGGCTACACCTTC
size: -; J: TRBJ2-3; V: TRBV7-2; D: TRBD2; CDR3: CASSSGLAGGRTDTQYF; DNA: TGTGCCAGCAGCTCGGGACTAGCGGGAGGACGCACAGATACGCAGTATTTT
size: -; J: TRBJ1-5; V: TRBV9; D: -; CDR3: CASSVGERQPQHF; DNA: TGTGCCAGCAGCGTAGGGGAGAGACAGCCCCAGCATTTT
size: -; J: TRBJ2-3; V: TRBV14; D: -; CDR3: CASSQDQGLSTDTQYF; DNA: TGTGCCAGCAGCCAAGATCAGGGACTTTCCACAGATACGCAGTATTTT
size: -; J: TRBJ2-7; V: TRBV7-2; D: -; CDR3: CASSLFVGGTVNSYEQYF; DNA: TGTGCCAGCAGCTTATTTGTCGGCGGGACAGTGAACTCCTACGAGCAGTACTTC
size: -; J: TRBJ1-3; V: TRBV7-2; D: TRBD1; CDR3: CASSLVSTGGSGNTIYF; DNA: TGTGCCAGCAGCTTAGTGTCCACAGGGGGCTCTGGAAACACCATATATTTT
size: once; J: TRBJ1-2; V: TRBV4-1; D: -; CDR3: CASSPLYIGRASKYGYTF; DNA: TGCGCCAGCAGCCCTCTTTACATCGGGAGGGCTTCGAAGTATGGCTACACCTTC